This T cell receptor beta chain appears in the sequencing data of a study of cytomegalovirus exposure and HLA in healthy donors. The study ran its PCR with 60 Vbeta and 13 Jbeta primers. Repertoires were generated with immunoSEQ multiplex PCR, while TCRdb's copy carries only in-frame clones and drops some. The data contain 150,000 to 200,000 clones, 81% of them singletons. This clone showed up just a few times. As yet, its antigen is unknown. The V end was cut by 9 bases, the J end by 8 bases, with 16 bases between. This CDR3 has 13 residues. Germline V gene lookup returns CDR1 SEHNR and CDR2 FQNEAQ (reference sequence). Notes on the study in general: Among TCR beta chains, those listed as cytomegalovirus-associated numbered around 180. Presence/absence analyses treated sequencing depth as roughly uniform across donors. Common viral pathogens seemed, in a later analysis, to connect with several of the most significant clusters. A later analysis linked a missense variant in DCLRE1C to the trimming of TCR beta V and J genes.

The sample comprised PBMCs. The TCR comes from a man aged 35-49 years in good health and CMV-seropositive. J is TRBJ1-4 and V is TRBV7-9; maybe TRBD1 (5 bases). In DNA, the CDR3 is TGTGCCAGTCACCGGGACTGGGAGGAAAAACTGTTTTTT. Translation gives CASHRDWEEKLFF.